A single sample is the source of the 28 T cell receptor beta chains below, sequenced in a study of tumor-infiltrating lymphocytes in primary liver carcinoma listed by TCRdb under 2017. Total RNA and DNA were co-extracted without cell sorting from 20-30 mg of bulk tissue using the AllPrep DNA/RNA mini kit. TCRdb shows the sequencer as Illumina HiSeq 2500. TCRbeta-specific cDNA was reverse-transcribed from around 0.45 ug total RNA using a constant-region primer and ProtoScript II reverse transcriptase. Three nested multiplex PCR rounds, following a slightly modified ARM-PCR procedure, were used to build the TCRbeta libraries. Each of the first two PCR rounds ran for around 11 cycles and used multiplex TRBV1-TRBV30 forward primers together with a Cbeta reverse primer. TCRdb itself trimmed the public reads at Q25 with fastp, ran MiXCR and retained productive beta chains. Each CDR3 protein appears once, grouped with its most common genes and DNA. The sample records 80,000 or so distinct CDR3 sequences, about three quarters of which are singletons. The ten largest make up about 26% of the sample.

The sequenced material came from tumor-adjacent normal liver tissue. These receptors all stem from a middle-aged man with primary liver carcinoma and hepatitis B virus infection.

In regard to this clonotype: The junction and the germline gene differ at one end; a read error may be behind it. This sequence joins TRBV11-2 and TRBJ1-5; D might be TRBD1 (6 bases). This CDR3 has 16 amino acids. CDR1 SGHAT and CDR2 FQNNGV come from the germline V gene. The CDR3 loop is CANSLKGGLTNQPQHF. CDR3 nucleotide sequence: TGTGCCAACAGCCTTAAAGGGGGGCTGACGAATCAGCCCCAGCATTTT.

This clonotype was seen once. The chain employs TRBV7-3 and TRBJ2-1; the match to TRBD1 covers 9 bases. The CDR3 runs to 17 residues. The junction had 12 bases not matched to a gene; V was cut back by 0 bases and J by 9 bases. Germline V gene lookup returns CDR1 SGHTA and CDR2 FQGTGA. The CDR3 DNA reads TGTGCCAGCAGCTTAACTGCATGGGGACAGGGCTGGAGTGAGCAGTTCTTC. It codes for CASSLTAWGQGWSEQFF. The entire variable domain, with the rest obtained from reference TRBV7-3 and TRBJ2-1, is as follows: GAGVSQTPSNKVTEKGKYVELRCDPISGHTALYWYRQSLGQGPEFLIYFQGTGAADDSGLPNDRFFAVRPEGSVSTLKIQRTERGDSAVYLCASSLTAWGQGWSEQFFGPGTRLTVL.

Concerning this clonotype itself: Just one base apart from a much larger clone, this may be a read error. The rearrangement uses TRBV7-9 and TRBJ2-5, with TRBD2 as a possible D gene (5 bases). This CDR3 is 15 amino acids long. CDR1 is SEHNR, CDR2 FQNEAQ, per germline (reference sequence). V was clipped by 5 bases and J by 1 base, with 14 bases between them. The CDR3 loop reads CASSQLREFQETQYF. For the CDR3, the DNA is TGTGCCAGCAGCCAATTAAGGGAGTTCCAAGAGACCCAGTACTTC.

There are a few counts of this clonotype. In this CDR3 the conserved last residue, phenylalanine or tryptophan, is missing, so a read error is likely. The CDR3 spells CASSPLDRGRETQYL. The CDR3 bases are TGTGCCAGCAGCCCACTCGACAGGGGGCGAGAGACCCAGTACCTC. The rearrangement links TRBV7-9 to TRBJ2-5; 10 nucleotides agree with TRBD1. The CDR3 sequence is 15 residues long. Germline V gives CDR1 SEHNR, CDR2 FQNEAQ (reference sequence). The trim removed 5 bases at V and 4 bases at J, leaving 7 bases unmatched.

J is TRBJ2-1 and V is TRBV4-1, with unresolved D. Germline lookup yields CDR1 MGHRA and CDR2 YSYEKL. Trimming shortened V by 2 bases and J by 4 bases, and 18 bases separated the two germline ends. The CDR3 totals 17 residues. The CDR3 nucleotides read TGCGCCAGCAGCCAAAAGACTGGGTCGTGTACTTACAATGAGCAGTTCTTC. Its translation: CASSQKTGSCTYNEQFF.

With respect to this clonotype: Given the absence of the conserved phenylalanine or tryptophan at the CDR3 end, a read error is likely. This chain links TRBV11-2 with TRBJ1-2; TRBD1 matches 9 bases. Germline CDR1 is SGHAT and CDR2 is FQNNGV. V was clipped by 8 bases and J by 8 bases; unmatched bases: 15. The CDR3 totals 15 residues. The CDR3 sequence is CASGYTGGSSPGYTL. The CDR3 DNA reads TGTGCCAGCGGCTATACAGGGGGCTCCTCCCCCGGCTACACCTTA.

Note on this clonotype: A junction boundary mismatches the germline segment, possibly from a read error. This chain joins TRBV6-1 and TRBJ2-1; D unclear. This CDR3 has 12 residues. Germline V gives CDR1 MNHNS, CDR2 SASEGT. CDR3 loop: CVSAPPYNEQFF. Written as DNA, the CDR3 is TGTGTCAGCGCTCCCCCCTATAATGAGCAGTTTTTC.

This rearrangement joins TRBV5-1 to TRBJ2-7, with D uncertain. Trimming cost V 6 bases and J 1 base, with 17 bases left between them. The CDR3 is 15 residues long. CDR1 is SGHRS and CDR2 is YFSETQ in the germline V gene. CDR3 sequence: CASKIDVVRSYEQYF. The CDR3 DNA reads TGCGCCAGCAAGATTGACGTAGTCAGGTCCTACGAGCAGTACTTC. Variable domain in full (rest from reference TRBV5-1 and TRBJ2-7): KAGVTQTPRYLIKTRGQQVTLSCSPISGHRSVSWYQQTPGQGLQFLFEYFSETQRNKGNFPGRFSGRQFSNSRSEMNVSTLELGDSALYLCASKIDVVRSYEQYFGPGTRLTVT.

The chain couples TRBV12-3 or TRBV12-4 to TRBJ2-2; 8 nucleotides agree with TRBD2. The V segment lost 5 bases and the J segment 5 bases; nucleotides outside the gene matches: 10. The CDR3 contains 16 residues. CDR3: CASSGRVAGYTGELFF. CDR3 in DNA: TGTGCCAGCAGTGGCCGCGTAGCGGGATATACCGGGGAGCTGTTTTTT.

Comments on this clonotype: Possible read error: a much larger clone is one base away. The chain's CDR3 is CASILATGGDLDIQYF. The CDR3, as DNA: TGTGCCAGCATCTTAGCGACAGGGGGCGATTTAGACATTCAGTACTTC. This chain links TRBV7-9 with TRBJ2-4; TRBD1 matches at 10 bases. Germline loops: CDR1 SEHNR, CDR2 FQNEAQ (reference sequence). CDR3 size: 16 residues.

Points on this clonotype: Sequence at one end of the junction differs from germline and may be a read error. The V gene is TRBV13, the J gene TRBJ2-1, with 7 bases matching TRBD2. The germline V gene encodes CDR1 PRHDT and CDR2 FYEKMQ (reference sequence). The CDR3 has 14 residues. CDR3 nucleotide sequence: TGTGGCAGCAGAGACGACGATCGGGGGGATGAGCAGTTCTTC. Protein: CGSRDDDRGDEQFF.

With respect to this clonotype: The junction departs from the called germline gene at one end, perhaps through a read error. The CDR3 region is CASRTEIPPYERYF. The DNA for the CDR3 is TGTGCCAGCAGAACCGAGATTCCCCCCTACGAGCGGTACTTC. This sequence joins TRBV6-1 and TRBJ2-7; D gene ambiguous. From germline, CDR1 is MNHNS and CDR2 SASEGT. This CDR3 spans 14 amino acids.

The CDR3 region has the DNA TGTGCCAGCAGCCAAGCGGTTAGCAGGTTTTCCTACGAGCAGTACTTC. As protein: CASSQAVSRFSYEQYF. The chain recombines TRBV4-2 with TRBJ2-7; D gene unclear. This CDR3 comprises 16 residues. Germline V gene data show CDR1 as LGHNA and CDR2 as YNFKEQ. Trimming pared 1 base from V and 1 base from J, leaving 14 bases between.

CDR3 in amino acids: CASSYGVEMKTEAFF. The CDR3 DNA reads as TGTGCCAGCAGTTACGGGGTAGAGATGAAGACCGAAGCTTTCTTT. The chain recombines TRBV6-5 with TRBJ1-1; unclear D gene. Germline CDR1 reads MNHEY; CDR2 reads SVGAGI. The CDR3 consists of 15 residues. Trimming left V 2 bases short and J 8 bases short, with 18 bases between.

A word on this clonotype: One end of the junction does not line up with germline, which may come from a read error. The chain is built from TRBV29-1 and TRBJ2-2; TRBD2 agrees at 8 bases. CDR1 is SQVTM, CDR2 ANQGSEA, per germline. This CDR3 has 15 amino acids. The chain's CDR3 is CSDGTSAANTGELFF. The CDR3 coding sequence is TGCAGCGATGGGACTAGTGCGGCGAACACCGGGGAACTGTTTTTT.

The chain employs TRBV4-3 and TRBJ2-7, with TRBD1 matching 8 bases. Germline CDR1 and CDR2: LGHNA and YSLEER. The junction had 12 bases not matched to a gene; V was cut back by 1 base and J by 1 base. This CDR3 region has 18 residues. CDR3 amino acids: CASSQGDPQGQVSYEQYF. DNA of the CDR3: TGCGCCAGCAGCCAAGGTGATCCGCAGGGACAGGTTTCCTACGAGCAGTACTTC.

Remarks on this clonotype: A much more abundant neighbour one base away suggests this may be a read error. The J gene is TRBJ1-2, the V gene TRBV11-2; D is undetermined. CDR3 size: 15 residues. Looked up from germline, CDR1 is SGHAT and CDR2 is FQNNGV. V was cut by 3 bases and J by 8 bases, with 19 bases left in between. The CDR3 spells CASSFSITWGGGYTF. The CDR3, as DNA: TGTGCCAGCAGCTTCTCAATCACATGGGGAGGAGGCTACACCTTC.

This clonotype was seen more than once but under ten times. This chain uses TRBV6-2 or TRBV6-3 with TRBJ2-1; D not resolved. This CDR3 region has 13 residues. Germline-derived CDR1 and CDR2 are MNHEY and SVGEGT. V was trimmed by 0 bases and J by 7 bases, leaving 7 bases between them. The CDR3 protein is CASSYSYRNEQFF. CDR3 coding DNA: TGTGCCAGCAGTTACTCGTATAGGAATGAGCAGTTCTTC.

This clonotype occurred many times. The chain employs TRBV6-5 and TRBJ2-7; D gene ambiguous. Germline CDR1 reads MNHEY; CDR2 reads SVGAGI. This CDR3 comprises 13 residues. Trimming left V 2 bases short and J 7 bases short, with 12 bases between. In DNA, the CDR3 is TGTGCCAGCAGTTACGCCGAGCTGGGAGAGCAGTACTTC. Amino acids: CASSYAELGEQYF.

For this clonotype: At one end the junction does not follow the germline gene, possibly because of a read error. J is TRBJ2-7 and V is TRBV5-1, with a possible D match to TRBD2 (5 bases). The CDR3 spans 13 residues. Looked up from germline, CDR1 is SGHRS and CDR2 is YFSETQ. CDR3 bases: TGCGCCAGCAGTTCCGGACTGAACTACGAGCAGTATTTC. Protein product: CASSSGLNYEQYF.

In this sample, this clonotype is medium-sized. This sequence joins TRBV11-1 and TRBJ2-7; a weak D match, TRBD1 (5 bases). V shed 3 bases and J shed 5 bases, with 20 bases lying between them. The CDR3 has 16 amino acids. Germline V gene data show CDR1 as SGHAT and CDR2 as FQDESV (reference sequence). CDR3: CASSFSDARAGDEQYF. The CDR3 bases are TGTGCCAGCAGCTTTTCGGATGCCAGGGCAGGCGACGAGCAGTACTTC.

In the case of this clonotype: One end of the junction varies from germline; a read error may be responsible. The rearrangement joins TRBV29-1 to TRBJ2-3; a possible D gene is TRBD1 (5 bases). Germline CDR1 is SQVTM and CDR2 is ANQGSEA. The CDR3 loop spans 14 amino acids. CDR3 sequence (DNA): TGCAGCGTGGGGCAGCTGGGAATCACGGATACGCGGTATTTT. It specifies CSVGQLGITDTRYF.

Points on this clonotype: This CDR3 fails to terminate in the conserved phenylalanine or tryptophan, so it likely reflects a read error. The CDR3 DNA follows: TGTGCCAGCAGTGAACTAGCGGGCAGCACAGATACGCAGTATCTT. It translates to CASSELAGSTDTQYL. The chain recombines TRBV6-1 with TRBJ2-3; 8 nucleotides match TRBD2. Germline V gene sequence: CDR1 MNHNS, CDR2 SASEGT. The V segment lost 2 bases and the J segment 0 bases; nucleotides outside the gene matches: 1. The CDR3 consists of 15 residues.

The CDR3 DNA is TGTGCCACCCGCCCCGGAAAACAGCGAGAAACCCTCTCTGGGGCCAACGTCCTGACTTTC. Protein product: CATRPGKQRETLSGANVLTF. V gene TRBV6-1 combines with J gene TRBJ2-6; D not resolved. Germline values: CDR1 MNHNS, CDR2 SASEGT. V lost 10 bases to trimming and J lost 0 bases, with 28 bases between them. The CDR3 extends over 20 amino acids.

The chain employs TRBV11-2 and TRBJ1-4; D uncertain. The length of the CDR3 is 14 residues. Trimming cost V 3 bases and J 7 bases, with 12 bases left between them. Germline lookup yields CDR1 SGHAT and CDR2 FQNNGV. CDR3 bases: TGTGCCAGCAGCTTTGGAAGCAGCCTTGAAAAACTGTTTTTT. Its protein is CASSFGSSLEKLFF. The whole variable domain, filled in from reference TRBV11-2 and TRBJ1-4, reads EAGVAQSPRYKIIEKRQSVAFWCNPISGHATLYWYQQILGQGPKLLIQFQNNGVVDDSQLPKDRFSAERLKGVDSTLKIQPAKLEDSAVYLCASSFGSSLEKLFFGSGTQLSVL.

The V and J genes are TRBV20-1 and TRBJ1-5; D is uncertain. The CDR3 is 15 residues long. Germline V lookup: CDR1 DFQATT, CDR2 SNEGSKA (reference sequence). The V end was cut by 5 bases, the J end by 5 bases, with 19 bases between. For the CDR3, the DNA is TGCAGTGCTCCGCAGGTCGGTAGACCCTATCAGCCCCAGCATTTT. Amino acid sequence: CSAPQVGRPYQPQHF.

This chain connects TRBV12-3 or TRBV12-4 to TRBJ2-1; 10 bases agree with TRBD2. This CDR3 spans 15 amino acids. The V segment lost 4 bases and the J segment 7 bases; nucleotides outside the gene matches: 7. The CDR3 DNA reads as TGTGCCAGCAGTTCCATACTAGCGGGAACTAATGAGCAGTTCTTC. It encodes CASSSILAGTNEQFF.

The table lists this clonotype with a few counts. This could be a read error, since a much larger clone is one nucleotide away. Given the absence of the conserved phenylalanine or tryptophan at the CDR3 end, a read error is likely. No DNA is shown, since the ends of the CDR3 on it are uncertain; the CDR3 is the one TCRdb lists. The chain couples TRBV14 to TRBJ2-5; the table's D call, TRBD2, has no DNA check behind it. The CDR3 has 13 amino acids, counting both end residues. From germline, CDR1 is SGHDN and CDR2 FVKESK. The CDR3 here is CASSRTGTSVPYS.